The 20 T cell receptor beta chains listed next were all sequenced from one sample in a study of blood T cells in healthy people across ages. Combining a sample-barcoded 5' primer with a J-beta primer mix, a second PCR ran for roughly 7 to 11 cycles. From the 5' RACE reads, TCRdb called clonotypes with MiXCR, one entry per CDR3 protein. The sample holds fewer than 600,000 distinct CDR3 sequences, about 29% seen once. The same data also contributed to another study, on T cells of mothers and their children.

Sequences were obtained from blood. All receptors derive from a boy younger than 10 in good health.

This clonotype was detected only a few times. The chain couples TRBV5-1 to TRBJ2-2; 15 positions agree with TRBD2. The CDR3 has 19 residues. V lost 3 bases and J lost 0; bases outside the gene matches: 6. Germline V gene data show CDR1 as SGHRS and CDR2 as YFSETQ. This chain's CDR3 is CASSSTGTSGGSNTGELFF. CDR3 in DNA: TGCGCCAGCAGCTCTACCGGGACTAGCGGGGGGTCGAACACCGGGGAGCTGTTTTTT.

A few counts support this clonotype. The chain uses TRBV6-2 or TRBV6-3 and TRBJ2-5; D gene uncertain. CDR3 size: 14 residues. The germline gives CDR1 MNHEY, CDR2 SVGEGT. The ends were cut back, 2 bases at V and 1 base at J, with 8 bases in the middle. CDR3 amino acids: CASSYRAAQETQYF. The CDR3 DNA sequence: TGTGCCAGCAGTTACCGGGCGGCCCAAGAGACCCAGTACTTC.

The chain links TRBV20-1 to TRBJ2-2, with 8 bases identical to TRBD2. The V gene end was trimmed by 4 bases and the J gene end by 4 bases; junction bases not matched to a gene: 5. This CDR3 is 14 amino acids long. Germline-derived CDR1 and CDR2 are DFQATT and SNEGSKA (reference sequence). The CDR3 loop is CSATAGGLTGELFF. The CDR3 DNA reads TGCAGTGCTACGGCGGGGGGACTCACCGGGGAGCTGTTTTTT.

This clonotype was detected only a few times. V usage is TRBV19 and J usage is TRBJ2-7; D not resolved. The V end was cut by 7 bases, the J end by 3 bases, with 4 bases between. CDR1 LNHDA and CDR2 SQIVND come from the germline V gene (reference sequence). The CDR3 length is 10 residues. The CDR3 coding sequence is TGTGCCAGTAAAAGCTACGAGCAGTACTTC. It encodes CASKSYEQYF.

This chain connects TRBV7-2 to TRBJ1-6; 9 bases are shared with TRBD1. This CDR3 spans 14 amino acids. The V segment lost 3 bases and the J segment 9 bases; nucleotides outside the gene matches: 3. The germline V gene encodes CDR1 SGHTA and CDR2 FQGNSA. The CDR3 DNA follows: TGTGCCAGCAGCTTCCGGGACAGGGCTTCACCCCTCCACTTT. Its translation is CASSFRDRASPLHF.

The rearrangement joins TRBV24-1 to TRBJ2-3; D unclear. The ends were cut back, 5 bases at V and 5 bases at J, with 10 bases in the middle. Germline CDR1 is KGHDR and CDR2 is SFDVKD. The CDR3 is 13 amino acids. This CDR3 reads CATSALDKDTQYF. The CDR3 DNA sequence: TGTGCCACCAGTGCCTTAGACAAAGATACGCAGTATTTT.

This clonotype came up a few times. CDR3 sequence (DNA): TGCAGCGTCCTGGATGAAAAACTGTTTTTT. This encodes CSVLDEKLFF. V usage is TRBV29-1 and J usage is TRBJ1-4, with D unresolved. The V gene's germline CDR1 is SQVTM and CDR2 ANQGSEA. The V and J ends lost 6 bases and 6 bases respectively, with 5 bases between them. The CDR3 extends over 10 amino acids.

This clonotype turned up a few times. The chain couples TRBV14 to TRBJ2-7, with D tentatively TRBD1 or TRBD2 (5 bases each). Germline V lookup: CDR1 SGHDN, CDR2 FVKESK. The CDR3 spans 14 residues. Trimming removed 3 bases at V and 3 bases at J, with 12 bases between. Here the CDR3 reads CASSQWGTLYEQYF. The CDR3 coding sequence is TGTGCCAGCAGCCAGTGGGGGACGCTCTACGAGCAGTACTTC. Based on the CDR3 plus reference TRBV14 and TRBJ2-7, the full variable domain is EAGVTQFPSHSVIEKGQTVTLRCDPISGHDNLYWYRRVMGKEIKFLLHFVKESKQDESGMPNNRFLAERTGGTYSTLKVQPAELEDSGVYFCASSQWGTLYEQYFGPGTRLTVT.

The chain combines TRBV20-1 with TRBJ1-1; D is unresolved. This CDR3 is built from 13 residues. Trimming stripped 3 bases from V and 1 base from J, with 9 bases between. The germline V gene encodes CDR1 DFQATT and CDR2 SNEGSKA (reference sequence). The CDR3 DNA sequence: TGCAGTGCTAGCCCAGCAGAGAACACTGAAGCTTTCTTT. Its translation is CSASPAENTEAFF.

The chain carries TRBV7-9 and TRBJ2-3; 8 nucleotides align to TRBD2. Unmatched junction bases numbered 11, after V lost 4 bases and J lost 2 bases. CDR1 and CDR2 from the germline V gene are SEHNR and FQNEAQ (reference sequence). The CDR3 contains 17 residues. CDR3 residues: CASSSFLVAGTTDTQYF. The CDR3 DNA follows: TGTGCCAGCAGCTCCTTTTTGGTAGCGGGAACCACAGATACGCAGTATTTT.

The V gene is TRBV5-1, the J gene TRBJ2-1; TRBD2 matches 11 bases. This CDR3 has 16 amino acids. Trimming removed 3 bases from V and 5 bases from J; junction bases left unmatched: 7. CDR1 and CDR2 from the germline V gene are SGHRS and YFSETQ. The DNA for the CDR3 is TGCGCCAGCAGCTCCCTAGCGGGAGGCACGGACAATGAGCAGTTCTTC. Translation: CASSSLAGGTDNEQFF.

This clonotype was picked up a small number of times. The chain uses TRBV28 and TRBJ2-7, with unresolved D. Germline V gene sequence: CDR1 MDHEN, CDR2 SYDVKM. V was trimmed by 3 bases and J by 10 bases, leaving 13 bases between them. CDR3 length: 12 amino acids. The CDR3 sequence is CASSFREASQYF. CDR3 bases: TGTGCCAGCAGTTTTCGAGAAGCCAGCCAGTACTTC.

In this sample, this clonotype turned up a few times. The V call is TRBV21-1, the J call TRBJ1-1; TRBD1 is taken as the D call from the table, unchecked against the DNA. TRBV21-1 is annotated as a pseudogene. This CDR3 is built from 16 residues. DNA for the CDR3: TGTGCCAGCAGCCTCCGCTCGGGGGGCGCACGCACTGAAGCTTTCTTT. Its translation: CASSLRSGGARTEAFF.

The genes are TRBV18 and TRBJ2-4, with D possibly being TRBD1 (7 bases). The ends were cut back, 3 bases at V and 9 bases at J, with 12 bases in the middle. Per the germline V gene, CDR1 is KGHSH and CDR2 is LQKENI. The CDR3 has 13 amino acids. Written as DNA, the CDR3 is TGTGCCAGCTCACCGAACAGGGGAGGCATTCAGTACTTC. This translates into CASSPNRGGIQYF. The full variable domain, completed using reference TRBV18 and TRBJ2-4, is NAGVMQNPRHLVRRRGQEARLRCSPMKGHSHVYWYRQLPEEGLKFMVYLQKENIIDESGMPKERFSAEFPKEGPSILRIQQVVRGDSAAYFCASSPNRGGIQYFGAGTRLSVL.

This clonotype was observed a few times. This chain uses TRBV4-3 with TRBJ2-5; the match to TRBD1 covers 7 bases. The germline V gene has CDR1 LGHNA and CDR2 YSLEER. Trimming cost V 0 bases and J 2 bases; bases outside gene matches: 3. The CDR3 spans 15 residues. In nucleotides, the CDR3 is TGCGCCAGCAGCCAAGAGGGACAGAGGCAAGAGACCCAGTACTTC. The encoded protein is CASSQEGQRQETQYF.

This clonotype was picked up a small number of times. This chain joins TRBV25-1 and TRBJ2-5, with 8 nucleotides matching TRBD1. The J call is uncertain, as TRBJ2-7 better fits the DNA end. Looked up from germline, CDR1 is MGHDK and CDR2 is SYGVNS. The CDR3 extends over 15 amino acids. The CDR3 loop is CASSDQGARAYEQYF. The CDR3 bases are TGTGCCAGCAGTGATCAGGGGGCTCGCGCCTACGAGCAGTACTTC.

The rearrangement uses TRBV5-8 and TRBJ2-3; unclear D gene. Trimming cost V 0 bases and J 2 bases, with 10 bases left between them. Germline V gene lookup returns CDR1 SGHTS and CDR2 YDEGEE. This CDR3 comprises 15 residues. The CDR3 is CASSLVRSYTDTQYF. Written as DNA, the CDR3 is TGTGCCAGCAGCTTGGTCAGGTCGTACACAGATACGCAGTATTTT.

The V and J genes are TRBV2 and TRBJ2-1, with a weak D call TRBD1 (5 bases). Between the trimmed V and J ends, which lost 8 bases and 6 bases, there was a span of 17 bases. Germline V CDR1 and CDR2: SNHLY, FYNNEI. The CDR3 runs to 14 residues. The CDR3 nucleotides read TGTGCCAGCCAGGACATTCAGCTCCTCAATGAGCAGTTCTTC. Translated: CASQDIQLLNEQFF.

The sample holds a few counts of this clonotype. The chain is built from TRBV2 and TRBJ2-1; no clear D. V lost 7 bases, J lost 3 bases, and 4 bases lay in between. The CDR3 runs to 11 residues. Germline CDR1 SNHLY, CDR2 FYNNEI. The DNA for the CDR3 is TGTGCCAGCACCGACTACAATGAGCAGTTCTTC. It encodes CASTDYNEQFF. The variable domain in full, completed from reference TRBV2 and TRBJ2-1, reads EPEVTQTPSHQVTQMGQEVILRCVPISNHLYFYWYRQILGQKVEFLVSFYNNEISEKSEIFDDQFSVERPDGSNFTLKIRSTKLEDSAMYFCASTDYNEQFFGPGTRLTVL.

This clonotype showed up just a few times. The chain joins TRBV6-5 to TRBJ2-5; unclear D gene. With 5 bases removed from V and 2 bases from J, the gap between germline ends came to 6 bases. From germline, CDR1 is MNHEY and CDR2 SVGAGI. The CDR3 consists of 12 residues. CDR3 sequence reads: CASSTPQETQYF. In nucleotides, the CDR3 is TGTGCCAGCAGTACACCGCAAGAGACCCAGTACTTC.